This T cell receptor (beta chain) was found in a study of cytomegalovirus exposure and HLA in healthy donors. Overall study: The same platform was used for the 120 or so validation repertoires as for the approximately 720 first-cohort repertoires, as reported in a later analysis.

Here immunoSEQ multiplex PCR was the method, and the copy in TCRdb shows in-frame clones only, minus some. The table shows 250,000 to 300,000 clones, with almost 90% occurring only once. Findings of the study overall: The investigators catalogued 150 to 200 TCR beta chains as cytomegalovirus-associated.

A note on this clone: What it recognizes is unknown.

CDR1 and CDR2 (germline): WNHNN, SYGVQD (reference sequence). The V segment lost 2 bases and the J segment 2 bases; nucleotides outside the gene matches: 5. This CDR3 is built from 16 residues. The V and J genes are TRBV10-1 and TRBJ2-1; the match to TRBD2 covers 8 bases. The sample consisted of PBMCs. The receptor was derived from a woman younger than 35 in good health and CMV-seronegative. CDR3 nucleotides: TGCGCCAGCAGTGAGCGGGGGGGGACTGCCTACAATGAGCAGTTCTTC. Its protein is CASSERGGTAYNEQFF.